This T cell receptor beta chain derives from a study of PD-L1 blockade in urothelial cancer. Turning to the study itself: At 3 weeks after treatment start (second dose) and again at 6 weeks, blood was analyzed. Among blood samples, the median T cell count was 130,000 to 150,000.

The time point was: peripheral blood 6 weeks after treatment start. The sample holds one count of this clone. The CDR3 length is 14 residues. TCRdb's table, derived via immunoSEQ multiplex PCR, lists solely in-frame clones and lacks some. The top ten clones hold almost 3% of a sample with 25,000 to 30,000 clones, roughly 80% of them seen once. The receptor was isolated from a man in his sixties or seventies with urothelial cancer. The chain is built from TRBV21-1 and TRBJ1-4; the DNA was not used to check the table's D call, TRBD1. TRBV21-1 represents a pseudogene. The starting material was PBMCs, obtained around atezolizumab (anti-PD-L1) treatment. CDR3 amino acids: CASSKRQGNEKLFF. The CDR3 DNA is TGTGCCAGCAGCAAACGACAGGGGAATGAAAAACTGTTTTTT.